These T cell receptor beta chains were read from a single sample in a study of beta chain features in type 1 diabetes. Profiling relied on immunoSEQ multiplex PCR, and the TCRdb table lists in-frame clones only, not all of them. The sample shows over 200,000 clones, about a tenth of them seen only once. Sequencing input: naive CD4+ T cells from blood. The receptors originated from a man aged 25-45 years with type 1 diabetes. CDR3s include the opening cysteine and the closing phenylalanine or tryptophan. The D gene is left open where the match is weak. Not all rows give a size; the values are once, few, many and, for expanded clones, a class.

D	size	V	J	CDR3	DNA
TRBD1	.	TRBV2	TRBJ2-4	CASSVRDRARGIQYF	TGTGCCAGCAGTGTTAGAGACAGGGCGAGGGGCATTCAGTACTTC
.	.	TRBV4-1	TRBJ2-1	CASSQGRTAYNEQFF	TGCGCCAGCAGCCAAGGGCGGACAGCCTACAATGAGCAGTTCTTC
.	.	TRBV6-1	TRBJ1-2	CASSVRYINYGYTF	TGTGCCAGCAGTGTTCGGTATATTAACTATGGCTACACCTTC
TRBD1	few	TRBV7-3	TRBJ1-1	CASSSTGQPNTEAFF	TGTGCCAGCAGCTCAACGGGACAGCCGAACACTGAAGCTTTCTTT
.	.	TRBV29-1	TRBJ1-1	CSVEVAGRNTEAFF	TGCAGCGTTGAGGTCGCAGGCAGGAACACTGAAGCTTTCTTT
TRBD2	.	TRBV15	TRBJ2-3	CATSKRLAGGRYTQYF	TGTGCCACCAGCAAACGACTAGCGGGGGGGCGATATACGCAGTATTTT
TRBD1	.	TRBV7-2	TRBJ1-2	CASTGTGAYGYTF	TGTGCCAGCACCGGGACAGGAGCCTATGGCTACACCTTC
TRBD1	few	TRBV5-1	TRBJ2-1	CASSLGQANYNEQFF	TGCGCCAGCAGCCTAGGACAGGCCAACTACAATGAGCAGTTCTTC
.	.	TRBV6-6	TRBJ2-7	CASSYWAAESYEQYF	TGTGCCAGCAGTTACTGGGCCGCAGAATCCTACGAGCAGTACTTC
TRBD1	.	TRBV19	TRBJ2-2	CASSMTGGTGELFF	TGTGCCAGTAGTATGACAGGGGGAACCGGGGAGCTGTTTTTT
.	few	TRBV29-1	TRBJ1-2	CSVVFPNYGYTF	TGCAGCGTTGTCTTCCCCAACTATGGCTACACCTTC
TRBD1	.	TRBV5-8	TRBJ1-5	CASSGVGSGGIHSQHF	TGTGCCAGCAGCGGAGTCGGATCAGGGGGCATTCACTCCCAGCATTTT
TRBD1	.	TRBV18	TRBJ1-1	CASSQDREEAFF	TGTGCCAGCTCCCAGGACAGGGAAGAGGCTTTCTTT
TRBD1	few	TRBV9	TRBJ2-2	CASSVGPGTGGLGELFF	TGTGCCAGCAGCGTAGGCCCGGGGACAGGGGGTCTCGGGGAGCTGTTTTTT
TRBD2	.	TRBV4-1	TRBJ2-5	CASSQRAGGQETQYF	TGCGCCAGCAGCCAACGAGCGGGGGGCCAGGAGACCCAGTACTTC
TRBD1	.	TRBV7-2	TRBJ2-2	CASSLRQGGTGELFF	TGTGCCAGCAGCTTACGACAGGGTGGCACCGGGGAGCTGTTTTTT
TRBD1	few	TRBV9	TRBJ1-2	CASSPRGTGDGYGYTF	TGTGCCAGCAGCCCGCGGGGGACAGGGGACGGCTATGGCTACACCTTC
.	.	TRBV9	TRBJ1-5	CASSGGQTNQPQHF	TGTGCCAGCAGCGGTGGACAGACCAATCAGCCCCAGCATTTT
TRBD1	.	TRBV5-4	TRBJ2-2	CASSSGQDRSTGELFF	TGTGCCAGCAGCTCAGGACAGGATCGGAGCACCGGGGAGCTGTTTTTT
.	.	TRBV5-1	TRBJ1-2	CASSIDSYGYTF	TGCGCCAGCAGCATAGACAGCTATGGCTACACCTTC
.	few	TRBV25-1	TRBJ2-3	CASSATGTDTQYF	TGTGCCAGCAGTGCGACAGGCACAGATACGCAGTATTTT
.	.	TRBV11-2	TRBJ2-7	CASTQVLAYEQYF	TGTGCCAGCACTCAGGTCCTGGCCTACGAGCAGTACTTC
.	few	TRBV11-3	TRBJ2-2	CASSLGQIGELFF	TGTGCCAGCAGCCTAGGACAGATCGGGGAGCTGTTTTTT
.	few	TRBV5-1	TRBJ2-2	CASRERVEYTGELFF	TGCGCCAGCAGAGAGAGGGTAGAGTACACCGGGGAGCTGTTTTTT
.	few	TRBV6-5	TRBJ1-1	CASSYTGVSNTEAFF	TGTGCCAGCAGTTACACGGGAGTCAGCAACACTGAAGCTTTCTTT
.	.	TRBV11-2	TRBJ1-3	CASSFSAGALGNTIYF	TGTGCCAGCAGCTTCAGTGCAGGGGCGCTTGGAAACACCATATATTTT
.	few	TRBV5-1	TRBJ2-5	CASSLAMAVQETQYF	TGCGCCAGCAGCTTGGCCATGGCAGTACAAGAGACCCAGTACTTC
.	few	TRBV15	TRBJ1-2	CATSRRLDRSYGYTF	TGTGCCACCAGCAGACGACTGGACAGATCCTATGGCTACACCTTC
.	few	TRBV7-3	TRBJ2-7	CASSLKGQRPYYEQYF	TGTGCCAGCAGCTTAAAGGGACAACGACCCTACTACGAGCAGTACTTC
.	few	TRBV6-1	TRBJ2-5	CASSPGMTGETQYF	TGTGCCAGCAGCCCCGGGATGACTGGGGAGACCCAGTACTTC
.	few	TRBV25-1	TRBJ2-1	CASSEQGNEQFF	TGTGCCAGCAGTGAACAGGGGAATGAGCAGTTCTTC
.	.	TRBV5-1	TRBJ2-7	CASSLATGFYEQYF	TGCGCCAGCAGCTTGGCCACAGGGTTCTACGAGCAGTACTTC
TRBD1	once	TRBV13	TRBJ1-1	CASSSREGQVNTEAFF	TGTGCCAGCAGCTCGAGGGAAGGACAGGTGAACACTGAAGCTTTCTTT
TRBD1	.	TRBV7-2	TRBJ2-1	CASSSDRGGYNEQFF	TGTGCCAGCAGCAGCGACAGGGGGGGCTACAATGAGCAGTTCTTC
.	.	TRBV27	TRBJ1-5	CASSLRGGGQPQHF	TGTGCCAGCAGTTTAAGAGGGGGTGGTCAGCCCCAGCATTTT